Presented here are 3 T cell receptor beta chains from one specimen sequenced in a study of blood T cell repertoires in COVID-19. The assay was immunoSEQ multiplex PCR, and TCRdb's table has in-frame clones only and misses some. The repertoire includes approximately 240,000 clones, approximately 81% of them detected once, and 2.9% sits in the top ten. The sequenced sample was peripheral blood. These receptor sequences come from a man between 50 and 59 years old who had recovered from COVID-19.

Concerning this clone: One junction end does not reproduce the germline sequence, and a read error may be involved. The rearrangement joins TRBV15 to TRBJ1-1; unclear D gene. The CDR3 runs 13 residues. Germline CDR1 LNHNV, CDR2 YYDKDF (reference sequence). The CDR3 DNA sequence: TGTGCCACCAGCAGAGATCAGACTGGCCGCGCGGGCTTT. Translating gives CATSRDQTGRAGF.

This chain links TRBV30 with TRBJ1-2; no reliable D call. V dropped 0 bases and J dropped 2 bases, with 10 bases sitting between them. CDR3 length: 14 amino acids. From germline, CDR1 is GTSNPN and CDR2 SVGIG (reference sequence). CDR3 nucleotide sequence: TGTGCCTGGAGTGTACGATCGGTCAACTATGGCTACACCTTC. Translating it yields CAWSVRSVNYGYTF.

The chain links TRBV7-6 to TRBJ2-1, with unresolved D. The CDR3 covers 15 residues. Deletions cut 6 bases from V and 0 bases from J, with 12 bases between. From germline, CDR1 is SGHVS and CDR2 FNYEAQ. CDR3 DNA sequence: TGTGCCAGCAGTCCTGGCGGCAGCTCCTACAATGAGCAGTTCTTC. Translation gives CASSPGGSSYNEQFF.